Each of the 3 T cell receptor beta chains below was sequenced from the same sample in a study of blood T cell repertoires in COVID-19. Sequencing used immunoSEQ multiplex PCR; TCRdb keeps in-frame clones, though not all of them. The repertoire includes roughly 150,000 clones, 75% to 80% of them detected once, and roughly 14% sits in the top ten. Sequenced material: peripheral blood. The receptor source for this set is a woman older than 75 with acute or convalescent COVID-19.

This clone appeared a few times. This chain connects TRBV3-1 (or the pseudogene TRBV3-2) to TRBJ2-7; TRBD1 or TRBD2 may be the D gene (9 bases each). This CDR3 has 21 residues. Looked up from germline, CDR1 is LGHDT and CDR2 is YNNKEL (reference sequence). V shed 6 bases and J shed 0 bases, with 33 bases lying between them. The CDR3 spells CASSSDRGPTETSGGSYEQYF. CDR3 DNA sequence: TGTGCCAGCAGTTCGGACAGGGGCCCAACCGAGACTAGCGGAGGCTCCTACGAGCAGTACTTC.

The chain employs TRBV6-5 and TRBJ2-5, with 13 bases matching TRBD2. Germline CDR1 reads MNHEY; CDR2 reads SVGAGI. V shed 7 bases, J shed 5 bases, and the junction held 7 bases outside the gene matches. The CDR3 is 15 residues long. The CDR3 bases are TGTGCCAGCATTAGACTAGCGGGGGGTGGGGAGACCCAGTACTTC. It is translated as CASIRLAGGGETQYF.

The chain is built from TRBV3-1 (or the pseudogene TRBV3-2) and TRBJ2-7; 11 bases line up with TRBD1. V was pared by 1 base and J by 3 bases, with 2 bases of the junction left unmatched. The germline V gene has CDR1 LGHDT and CDR2 YNNKEL (reference sequence). This CDR3 comprises 15 residues. The CDR3 spells CASSQGGTGGYEQYF. Here the CDR3 DNA reads TGTGCCAGCAGCCAAGGGGGGACAGGGGGCTACGAGCAGTACTTC.